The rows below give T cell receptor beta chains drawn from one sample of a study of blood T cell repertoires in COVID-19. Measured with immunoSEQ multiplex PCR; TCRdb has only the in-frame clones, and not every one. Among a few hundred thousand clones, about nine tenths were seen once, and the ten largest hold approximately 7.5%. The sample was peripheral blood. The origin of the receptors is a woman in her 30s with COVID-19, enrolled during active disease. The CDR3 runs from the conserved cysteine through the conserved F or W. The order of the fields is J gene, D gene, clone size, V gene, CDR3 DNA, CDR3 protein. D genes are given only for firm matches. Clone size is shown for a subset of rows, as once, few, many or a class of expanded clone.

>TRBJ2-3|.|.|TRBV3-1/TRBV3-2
TGTGCCAGCAGCCCCGTCCGGGACAACACAGATACGCAGTATTTT
CASSPVRDNTDTQYF
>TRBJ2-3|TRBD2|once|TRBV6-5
TGTGCCAGCAGTCCTAGCGGAGGTAGCACAGATACGCAGTATTTT
CASSPSGGSTDTQYF
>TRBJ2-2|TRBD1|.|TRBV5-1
TGCGCCAGCAGCATAGGACAGGGCGTTTCGAGCACCGGGGAGCTGTTTTTT
CASSIGQGVSSTGELFF
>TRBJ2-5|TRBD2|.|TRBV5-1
TGCGCCTCGTCTAGCGGGGATCAAGAGACCCAGTACTTC
CASSSGDQETQYF
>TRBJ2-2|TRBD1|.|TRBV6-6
TGTGCCACCAACCCACAGGGGAGCACCGGGGAGCTGTTTTTT
CATNPQGSTGELFF
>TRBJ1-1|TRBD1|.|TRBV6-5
TGTGCCAGCAGGGAGACAGGGAGGATCACTGAAGCTTTCTTT
CASRETGRITEAFF
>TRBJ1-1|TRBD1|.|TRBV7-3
TGTGCCAGCAGCTTGGGACAGGGGAAAACTGAAGCTTTCTTT
CASSLGQGKTEAFF
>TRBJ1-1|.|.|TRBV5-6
TGTGCCAGCACCTCATGGAGGAACACTGAAGCTTTCTTT
CASTSWRNTEAFF
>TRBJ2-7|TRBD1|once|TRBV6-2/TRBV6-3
TGTGCCAGCAGTTACTCGGCGACAGGGTACTACGAGCAGTACTTC
CASSYSATGYYEQYF
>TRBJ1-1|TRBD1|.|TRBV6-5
TGTGCCAGCAGTCCCAGGGGGCAAATGAACACTGAAGCTTTCTTT
CASSPRGQMNTEAFF
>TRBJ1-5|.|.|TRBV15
TGTGCCACCAGCCGGCTGGCGGGGGCGGGTCAGCCCCAGCATTTT
CATSRLAGAGQPQHF
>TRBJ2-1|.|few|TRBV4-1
TGCGCCAGCAGCCAGGGGGGTGTTCTCCCGGGAGTACTGTGGAATGAGCAGTTCTTC
CASSQGGVLPGVLWNEQFF
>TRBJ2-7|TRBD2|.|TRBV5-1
TGCGCCATCCTTAGCGGGAGGTTTTACGAGCAGTACTTC
CAILSGRFYEQYF
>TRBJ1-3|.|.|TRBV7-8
TGTGCCAGCAGCTTAGCGCGGGGTGATGTAGGGGGAAACACCATATATTTT
CASSLARGDVGGNTIYF
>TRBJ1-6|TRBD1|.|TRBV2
TGTGCCAGCACCTGGACAGGGTCTAATTCACCCCTCCACTTT
CASTWTGSNSPLHF
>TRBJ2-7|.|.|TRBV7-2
TGTGCCAGCAGCTTAGCCCACAGGCCCAGCTCCTACGAGCAGTACTTC
CASSLAHRPSSYEQYF
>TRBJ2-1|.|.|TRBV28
TGTGCCAGCAGTCATCGCGTCAATGAGCAGTTCTTC
CASSHRVNEQFF
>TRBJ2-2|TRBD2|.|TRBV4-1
TGCGCCAGCAGCCAAGGAGCGGGAGGGGTCGGGGAGCTGTTTTTT
CASSQGAGGVGELFF
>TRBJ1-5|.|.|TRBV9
TGTGCCAGCAGCGTCTCCCATAGCGTAGTCGCGGATATGTGGACCCCTAGACAGCCCCAGCATTTT
CASSVSHSVVADMWTPRQPQHF
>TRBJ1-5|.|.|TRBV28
TGTGCCAGCAGTTTGGCCGCAGGGGATGGTCAGCCCCAGCATTTT
CASSLAAGDGQPQHF
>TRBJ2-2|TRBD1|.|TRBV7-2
TGTGCCAGCAGCTTAGTAGGGACAGGCACCGGGGAGCTGTTTTTT
CASSLVGTGTGELFF
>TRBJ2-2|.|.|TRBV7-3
TGTGCCAGCAGCTCCCGGGGTAGCGGAGACTCCGGGGAGCTGTTTTTT
CASSSRGSGDSGELFF
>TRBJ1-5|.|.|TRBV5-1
TGCGCCAGCAGCTTTGGGGACAACAATCAGCCCCAGCATTTT
CASSFGDNNQPQHF
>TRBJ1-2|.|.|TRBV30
TGTGCCTGGGAGGGAGGGGATGGCTACACCTTC
CAWEGGDGYTF
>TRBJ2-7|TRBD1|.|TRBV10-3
TGTGCCATCAGTGGCCGGACAGGTTTAGCTAGCGAGCAGTACTTC
CAISGRTGLASEQYF
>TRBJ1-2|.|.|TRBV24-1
TGTGCCACCAGTGATGACAGGTTCTATGGCTACACCTTC
CATSDDRFYGYTF
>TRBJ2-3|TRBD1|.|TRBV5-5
TGTGCCAGCAGCTTTTGGACCGGGACAGGGCGCACAGATACGCAGTATTTT
CASSFWTGTGRTDTQYF
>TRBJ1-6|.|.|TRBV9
TGTGCCAGCAGCCCGAAAGATTTAGTGACCTATAATTCACCCCTCCACTTT
CASSPKDLVTYNSPLHF
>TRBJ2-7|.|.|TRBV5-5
TGTGCCAGCAGCTTGGGGGCAGGGTTTGGCCCCTACGAGCAGTACTTC
CASSLGAGFGPYEQYF
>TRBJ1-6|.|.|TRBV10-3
TGTGCCATCAGCCCACAGGTCGAGAATTCACCCCTCCACTTT
CAISPQVENSPLHF
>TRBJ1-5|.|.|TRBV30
TGTGCCTGGACTCAGGCGTACAATCAGCCCCAGCATTTT
CAWTQAYNQPQHF
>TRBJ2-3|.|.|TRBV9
TGTGCCAGCAGCGTACAGGGCACAGATACGCAGTATTTT
CASSVQGTDTQYF
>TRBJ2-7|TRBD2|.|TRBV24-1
TGTGCCACCAGTGAAGCGGGAGGTTACGAGCAGTACTTC
CATSEAGGYEQYF
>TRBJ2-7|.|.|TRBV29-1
TGCAGCGTGGAGACAGGCGAGCAGTACTTC
CSVETGEQYF
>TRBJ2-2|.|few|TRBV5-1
TGCGCCAGCAGCTCCCGAGGAGAGGTCACCGGGGAGCTGTTTTTT
CASSSRGEVTGELFF
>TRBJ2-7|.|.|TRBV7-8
TGTGCCAGCAGACCCGACCGCGGGGCCTACGAGCAGTACTTC
CASRPDRGAYEQYF
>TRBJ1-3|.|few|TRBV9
TGTGCCAGCAGCGTTTCCAACTCTGGAAACACCATATATTTT
CASSVSNSGNTIYF
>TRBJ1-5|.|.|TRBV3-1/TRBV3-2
TGTGCCAGCGGCGGGCGTAGCAATCAGCCCCAGCATTTT
CASGGRSNQPQHF
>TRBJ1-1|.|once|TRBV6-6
TGTGCCAGCAGTTACGGGCGTATGGACACTGAAGCTTTCTTT
CASSYGRMDTEAFF